This is a list of T cell receptor beta chains from one sample in a study of blood T cell repertoires in COVID-19. The table came from immunoSEQ multiplex PCR; TCRdb's copy has only in-frame clones and leaves some out. The data show roughly 300,000 clones, roughly 90% seen once. Sequencing input: peripheral blood. Source of these receptors: a man aged 18 to 35 who had recovered from COVID-19. Both conserved end residues are part of each CDR3. A D gene is named only where the DNA matches it firmly. Clone size is stated in some rows and not others, as once, few, many or a class when expanded.

d_gene	v_gene	j_gene	abundance	len	CDR3nt	CDR3aa
-	TRBV5-5	TRBJ1-4	medium-sized	15	TGTGCCAGCAGCTTGGTTATGGCAGAAAATGAAAAACTGTTTTTT	CASSLVMAENEKLFF
-	TRBV10-1	TRBJ1-1	few	13	TGCGCCAGCAGTGAGGACTTGCAGGGAGAAGCTTTCTTT	CASSEDLQGEAFF
TRBD1	TRBV5-1	TRBJ2-5	once	14	TGCGCCAGCAGCCAACAGGGGGCCGGGGAGACCCAGTACTTC	CASSQQGAGETQYF
-	TRBV10-3	TRBJ1-5	-	13	TGTGCCATCAGTGAAACTGAACGTCAGCCCCAGCATTTT	CAISETERQPQHF
-	TRBV28	TRBJ2-2	-	16	TGTGCCAGCAGTTTATTTCGGGAACCGAACACCGGGGAGCTGTTTTTT	CASSLFREPNTGELFF
TRBD1	TRBV7-9	TRBJ1-1	-	15	TGTGCCAGCAGCTCCCTCTCCGGGACAGTCACTGAAGCTTTCTTT	CASSSLSGTVTEAFF
-	TRBV2	TRBJ1-2	-	15	TGTGCCAGCAAGGGGGGGGGCGAGAAGGACTATGGCTACACCTTC	CASKGGGEKDYGYTF
TRBD2	TRBV2	TRBJ2-1	-	15	TGTGCCAGCAGTATTAGCGGGACCCTGGTCAATGAGCAGTTCTTC	CASSISGTLVNEQFF
TRBD1	TRBV19	TRBJ2-1	-	14	TGTGCCAGTAGAAACAGGGGTACGGTCAATGAGCAGTTCTTC	CASRNRGTVNEQFF
TRBD2	TRBV5-1	TRBJ2-7	-	18	TGCGCCAGCAGCTTGGCATCGAGCGGGAGCGCGCCCGCCTACGAGCAGTACTTC	CASSLASSGSAPAYEQYF
TRBD1	TRBV5-1	TRBJ2-7	-	14	TGCGCCAGCAGCTTGGCCGACAGGGGGGACGAGCAGTACTTC	CASSLADRGDEQYF
-	TRBV12-3/TRBV12-4	TRBJ1-2	once	12	TGTGCCAGCAGTTACGACAGCTATGGCTACACCTTC	CASSYDSYGYTF
-	TRBV5-6	TRBJ2-7	-	14	TGTGCCAGCAGCTTGAGCAGGGGCTCCTACGAGCAGTACTTC	CASSLSRGSYEQYF
-	TRBV29-1	TRBJ2-5	-	13	TGCAGCGTTGAAGAAGACTGGAGGGAGACCCAGTACTTC	CSVEEDWRETQYF
TRBD1	TRBV19	TRBJ1-2	few	15	TGTGCCACTACTCACAGAGGGGGCGAGATTGGAGGCTACACCTTC	CATTHRGGEIGGYTF
-	TRBV5-1	TRBJ1-1	-	16	TGCGCCAGCAGCTTGGGGCAGTATACCATGAACACTGAAGCTTTCTTT	CASSLGQYTMNTEAFF
-	TRBV6-5	TRBJ1-5	-	15	TGTGCCAGCAGTTACCCGGGAGGGATGGATCAGCCCCAGCATTTT	CASSYPGGMDQPQHF
-	TRBV7-2	TRBJ2-1	-	13	TGTGCCAGCCAGGGTTCCTCCTACAATGAGCAGTTCTTC	CASQGSSYNEQFF
-	TRBV29-1	TRBJ2-7	-	17	TGCAGCGTTGAGAAGGGGGTGGTGGGTTACACCCTTTACGAGCAGTACTTC	CSVEKGVVGYTLYEQYF
TRBD1	TRBV5-8	TRBJ1-1	-	15	TGTGCCAGCAGCTTAGGGACAGGTCCGAACACTGAAGCTTTCTTT	CASSLGTGPNTEAFF
-	TRBV12-5	TRBJ1-2	-	13	TGTGCTAGTGGTTTCCAGGGTACCTATGGCTACACCTTC	CASGFQGTYGYTF
-	TRBV19	TRBJ1-5	once	15	TGTGCCAGTAGTATCATAGTTAGGGGAAATCAGCCCCAGCATTTT	CASSIIVRGNQPQHF
TRBD1	TRBV3-1/TRBV3-2	TRBJ2-7	-	17	TGTGCCAGCAGCCATCCCTGGGGACAGGGGGGGGGATACGAGCAGTACTTC	CASSHPWGQGGGYEQYF
-	TRBV30	TRBJ2-3	-	16	TGTGCCTGGAGTGAGCGACAGGCCTTGGGGACAGATACGCAGTATTTT	CAWSERQALGTDTQYF
TRBD1	TRBV25-1	TRBJ1-5	-	14	TGTGCCACCCCAAGGGGGCGAGGGGATCAGCCCCAGCATTTT	CATPRGRGDQPQHF
TRBD2	TRBV7-9	TRBJ2-1	-	19	TGTGCCAGCAGCCGCCGGAAGTCTAGCGGGAGAGACCCTGACAATGAGCAGTTCTTC	CASSRRKSSGRDPDNEQFF
TRBD1	TRBV7-8	TRBJ2-1	-	19	TGTGCCAGCAGCTTAGCTTTTGAGAGACAGGGTCTCGGTTACAATGAGCAGTTCTTC	CASSLAFERQGLGYNEQFF
-	TRBV2	TRBJ1-2	-	11	TGTGCCAGCAGTACTAATTACAGCTACACCTTC	CASSTNYSYTF
-	TRBV6-2/TRBV6-3	TRBJ1-1	-	15	TGTGCCAGCAGTTACGATTTCGGGGGGAGAACTGAAGCTTTCTTT	CASSYDFGGRTEAFF
TRBD1	TRBV4-2	TRBJ1-4	-	18	TGTGCCAGCAGCCAAGATCCGGCAGGGGGCGAGAGGGATGAAAAACTGTTTTTT	CASSQDPAGGERDEKLFF
-	TRBV2	TRBJ2-3	-	15	TGTGCCAGCAGGGAAGGGACACTCAGCACAGATACGCAGTATTTT	CASREGTLSTDTQYF
TRBD1	TRBV3-1/TRBV3-2	TRBJ2-3	-	14	TGTGCCAGCAGCCAAGGACAGGGAACAGATACGCAGTATTTT	CASSQGQGTDTQYF
TRBD1	TRBV6-4	TRBJ1-1	-	14	TGTGCCAGGGGGAGATCAGGGGGCACTTTTAGAGCTTTCTTT	CARGRSGGTFRAFF
TRBD1	TRBV27	TRBJ2-1	once	14	TGTGCCAGCAGTTTAACAGGGGTTTGGGATGAGCAGTTCTTC	CASSLTGVWDEQFF
-	TRBV18	TRBJ2-5	-	13	TGTGCCAGCTCACCAGGAGCGCGGGAGACCCAGTACTTC	CASSPGARETQYF
-	TRBV29-1	TRBJ1-1	-	13	TGCAGCGTTGAAAGCAGGGCCACGTTGGGAGCTTTCTTT	CSVESRATLGAFF
-	TRBV30	TRBJ1-2	-	12	TGTGCCTGGAGTGTGGGTCAGGCCTCCTACACCTTC	CAWSVGQASYTF
TRBD1	TRBV6-5	TRBJ1-1	few	14	TGTGCCATTAGACAGGGGGGAGACAGCACTGAAGCTTTCTTT	CAIRQGGDSTEAFF
-	TRBV19	TRBJ1-1	once	15	TGTGCCAGTAGTATAGTGGAGGGCAGGGCATCTGAAGCTTTCTTT	CASSIVEGRASEAFF
TRBD2	TRBV29-1	TRBJ2-1	-	17	TGCAGCGTGCATACAGGACTAGCGGGAGTGTTACGGAATGAGCAGTTCTTC	CSVHTGLAGVLRNEQFF
TRBD1	TRBV7-8	TRBJ1-6	-	16	TGTGCCAGCAGCTTAGAACCGGTGACAGGGGGCTCACCCCTCCACTTT	CASSLEPVTGGSPLHF
-	TRBV5-1	TRBJ2-7	-	15	TGCGCCAGCAGCTACACAGGGACCCCCTCCTACGAGCAGTACTTC	CASSYTGTPSYEQYF
TRBD2	TRBV7-2	TRBJ2-1	-	17	TGTGCCAGCAGCGACGGACAACTAGCGGGATTCTACAATGAGCAGTTCTTC	CASSDGQLAGFYNEQFF
-	TRBV6-2/TRBV6-3	TRBJ1-2	-	12	TGTGCCAGCAGTTACGGGGGGTATGGCTACACCTTC	CASSYGGYGYTF
TRBD2	TRBV7-8	TRBJ2-1	-	16	TGTGCCAGCAGCTCCGTTTGGGGGGGAGGTTACAATGAGCAGTTCTTC	CASSSVWGGGYNEQFF
TRBD2	TRBV2	TRBJ2-5	-	16	TGTGCCAGCAGTGGGACTAGCGGGAGCGTCCAAGAGACCCAGTACTTC	CASSGTSGSVQETQYF
-	TRBV5-6	TRBJ2-7	-	15	TGTGCCAGCAGCTCCTCCGACAGAAGCACCTACGAGCAGTACTTC	CASSSSDRSTYEQYF
-	TRBV25-1	TRBJ1-1	-	11	TGTGCCAGCAGTGAACACAGTGGAGCTTTCTTT	CASSEHSGAFF
TRBD2	TRBV9	TRBJ2-1	-	16	TGTGCCAGCAGCGTAAGGGCCACTAGCGGGGGGAATGAGCAGTTCTTC	CASSVRATSGGNEQFF
TRBD1	TRBV11-3	TRBJ1-5	-	18	TGTGCCAGCAGCTTAAGGTGGGCGACAGGGGGCGGCAATCAGCCCCAGCATTTT	CASSLRWATGGGNQPQHF
-	TRBV9	TRBJ2-2	-	16	TGTGCCAGCAGCGTGGCAGGGGTGAGGAACACCGGGGAGCTGTTTTTT	CASSVAGVRNTGELFF